Below are 14 T cell receptor beta chains sequenced from a single sample in a study of control samples from healthy donors and cancer patients. Generated by immunoSEQ multiplex PCR, the TCRdb table keeps only in-frame clones and is missing some. The table records over 100,000 clones, about 90% of them present only once. Sequencing used blood. Receptors were obtained from a woman under 30 in good health.

The chain carries TRBV1 and TRBJ1-1. TRBV1 counts as a pseudogene. There are 13 residues in the CDR3. The CDR3 reads CTSSRTDNTEAFF. In DNA, the CDR3 is TGCACCAGCAGCCGGACGGATAACACTGAAGCTTTCTTT.

The chain recombines TRBV28 with TRBJ2-7; 7 nucleotides align to TRBD1. Germline lookup yields CDR1 MDHEN and CDR2 SYDVKM. The V gene end was trimmed by 8 bases and the J gene end by 2 bases; junction bases not matched to a gene: 9. This CDR3 contains 14 residues. The chain's CDR3 is CASVNSQGTYEQYF. As DNA, the CDR3 is TGTGCCAGCGTGAATTCACAGGGGACCTACGAGCAGTACTTC.

V and J are TRBV6-2 or TRBV6-3 and TRBJ2-3, with 8 bases lining up with TRBD2. The CDR3 spans 16 residues. From germline, CDR1 is MNHEY and CDR2 SVGEGT. The trim removed 6 bases at V and 2 bases at J, leaving 10 bases unmatched. CDR3 loop: CASSSGTSLATDTQYF. In DNA, the CDR3 is TGTGCCAGCAGCTCCGGGACTAGTCTTGCCACAGATACGCAGTATTTT.

This clone was picked up one time. The chain is built from TRBV7-2 and TRBJ2-7; 9 nucleotides agree with TRBD2. CDR1 and CDR2 (germline): SGHTA, FQGNSA. This CDR3 is 16 amino acids long. V shed 0 bases, J shed 2 bases, and the junction held 5 bases outside the gene matches. The CDR3 reads CASSLAAAGGTYEQYF. In DNA form, the CDR3 reads TGTGCCAGCAGCTTAGCTGCGGCGGGAGGGACCTACGAGCAGTACTTC.

This rearrangement joins TRBV21-1 to TRBJ1-2; no check of the table's D call, TRBD1, against the DNA was made. TRBV21-1 is a recognized pseudogene. This CDR3 spans 19 amino acids. Here the CDR3 reads CASSKGGGKTGTGDYGYTF. The CDR3 DNA reads TGTGCCAGCAGCAAAGGCGGGGGAAAGACCGGGACAGGGGACTATGGCTACACCTTC.

With regard to this clone: The sample holds other DNA sequences that translate to the same CDR3. This sequence joins TRBV27 and TRBJ1-2, with D possibly being TRBD1 (6 bases). Between the trimmed V and J ends, which lost 5 bases and 5 bases, there was a span of 15 bases. Germline lookup yields CDR1 MNHEY and CDR2 SMNVEV (reference sequence). There are 14 residues in the CDR3. CDR3 in amino acids: CASSQIQGVYGYTF. Here the CDR3 DNA reads TGTGCCAGCAGTCAAATACAGGGTGTTTATGGCTACACCTTC.

This chain joins TRBV11-2 and TRBJ2-2, with D perhaps being TRBD1 or TRBD2 (5 bases each). Trimming cost V 0 bases and J 4 bases, with 9 bases left between them. The CDR3 covers 15 residues. Looked up from germline, CDR1 is SGHAT and CDR2 is FQNNGV. Here the CDR3 DNA reads TGTGCCAGCAGCTTAGAGGGACGAAGCACCGGGGAGCTGTTTTTT. It codes for CASSLEGRSTGELFF.

The chain links TRBV24-1 to TRBJ2-7, with D perhaps assigned TRBD1 or TRBD2 (5 bases each). Germline-derived CDR1 and CDR2 are KGHDR and SFDVKD. The germline V and J ends were trimmed by 3 bases and 4 bases, with 12 bases remaining between them. CDR3 length: 14 amino acids. The DNA of the CDR3 is TGTGCCACCAGTGATCCGGGACCAGGATACGAGCAGTACTTC. Residues: CATSDPGPGYEQYF.

This clone was found a few times. The chain carries TRBV7-9 and TRBJ2-7; D may be TRBD2 (6 bases). Trimming cost V 1 base and J 7 bases, with 14 bases left between them. The CDR3 is 14 amino acids. The germline V gene encodes CDR1 SEHNR and CDR2 FQNEAQ (reference sequence). The CDR3 bases are TGTGCCAGCAGCTTAGGGCGGGGCCCTGAGGAGCAGTACTTC. Protein sequence: CASSLGRGPEEQYF.

This clone was found once. The chain employs TRBV24-1 and TRBJ2-3, with D unresolved. V shed 3 bases and J shed 0 bases, with 6 bases lying between them. The CDR3 is 14 amino acids. CDR1 and CDR2 (germline): KGHDR, SFDVKD. DNA of the CDR3: TGTGCCACCAGTGATCTTTCTAGCACAGATACGCAGTATTTT. The encoded protein is CATSDLSSTDTQYF.

The CDR3 DNA sequence: TGTGCCAGCAGCCTCAATCCCGGGGGAGATGGCTACACCTTC. Encoded protein: CASSLNPGGDGYTF. The J gene is TRBJ1-2, the V gene TRBV27, with D possibly being TRBD1 (5 bases). Per germline, CDR1 MNHEY and CDR2 SMNVEV (reference sequence). The ends were cut back, 6 bases at V and 6 bases at J, with 17 bases in the middle. CDR3 length: 14 residues.

The chain couples TRBV10-1 to TRBJ2-1; 9 bases fit TRBD2. The CDR3 is 14 amino acids. Germline V gene sequence: CDR1 WNHNN, CDR2 SYGVQD (reference sequence). Trimming removed 6 bases from V and 9 bases from J; junction bases left unmatched: 9. CDR3 sequence reads: CASSRGGGSGEQFF. CDR3 coding DNA: TGCGCCAGCAGCCGCGGGGGGGGGTCCGGTGAGCAGTTCTTC.

This clone was counted between two and nine times. The rearrangement joins TRBV15 to TRBJ2-3; possibly TRBD1 for D (6 bases). CDR1 and CDR2 (germline): LNHNV, YYDKDF (reference sequence). The CDR3 has 15 amino acids. Deletions cut 3 bases from V and 6 bases from J, with 16 bases between. Here the CDR3 reads CATSSVSGAPDTQYF. CDR3 nucleotides: TGTGCCACCAGCAGTGTGTCAGGGGCACCGGATACGCAGTATTTT.

The chain uses TRBV11-3 and TRBJ1-1, with D perhaps TRBD1 (5 bases). The CDR3 covers 17 residues. CDR1 and CDR2 (germline): SGHNT, YENEEA. The germline V and J ends were trimmed by 11 bases and 1 base, with 26 bases remaining between them. In DNA form, the CDR3 reads TGTGCCGCCCCTTTGGCCCATGGGGGGAACGAGAACACTGAAGCTTTCTTT. As protein: CAAPLAHGGNENTEAFF.